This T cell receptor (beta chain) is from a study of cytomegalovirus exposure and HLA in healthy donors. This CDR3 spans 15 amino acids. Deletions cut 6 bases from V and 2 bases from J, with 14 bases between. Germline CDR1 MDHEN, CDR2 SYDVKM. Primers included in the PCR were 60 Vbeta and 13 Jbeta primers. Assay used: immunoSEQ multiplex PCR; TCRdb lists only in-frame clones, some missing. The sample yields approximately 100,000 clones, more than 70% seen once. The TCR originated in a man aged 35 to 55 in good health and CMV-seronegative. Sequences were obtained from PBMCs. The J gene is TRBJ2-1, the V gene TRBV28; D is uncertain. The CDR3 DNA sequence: TGTGCCAGCAGCCAAGGCCCGGGTACCTACAATGAGCAGTTCTTC. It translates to CASSQGPGTYNEQFF. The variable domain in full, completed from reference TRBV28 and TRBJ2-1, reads DVKVTQSSRYLVKRTGEKVFLECVQDMDHENMFWYRQDPGLGLRLIYFSYDVKMKEKGDIPEGYSVSREKKERFSLILESASTNQTSMYLCASSQGPGTYNEQFFGPGTRLTVL.